This T cell receptor beta chain was identified in a study of blood T cell repertoires in COVID-19. The overall study: PBMCs, B-cell-depleted T cells, or T cells provided the cDNA or gDNA that made up the material.

The germline V gene encodes CDR1 MNHEY and CDR2 SVGAGI. This CDR3 has 15 amino acids. With 7 bases clipped from V and 6 bases from J, the junction kept 8 bases outside the gene matches. In the original analysis: Cell counts per sample came from amplifying reference gene primers. This table comes from immunoSEQ multiplex PCR, and its TCRdb copy is limited to in-frame clones, with some not included. The D gene and trimming were derived from the DNA, and the V and J assignments and clone size from that table. The sample has approximately 190,000 clones, roughly four fifths seen once; the top ten hold approximately 6.5%.

V and J are TRBV6-5 and TRBJ2-1; 11 positions agree with TRBD2. What was sequenced was peripheral blood. The TCR comes from a middle-aged woman with acute or convalescent COVID-19. Here the CDR3 reads CASNLGTSGTNEQFF. CDR3 DNA: TGTGCCAGCAACTTAGGGACTAGCGGTACCAATGAGCAGTTCTTC.